One sample yielded the 6 T cell receptor beta chains listed below, sequenced in a study of blood T cell repertoires in COVID-19. Sequencing was performed with immunoSEQ multiplex PCR; in TCRdb, only in-frame clones are kept and a portion is missing. The sample shows about 120,000 clones, 75% to 90% of them seen only once. The sample comprised peripheral blood. Receptors were obtained from a woman between 70 and 85 years old with acute or convalescent COVID-19.

V is TRBV20-1 and J is TRBJ2-5; TRBD1 might be the D (5 bases). V dropped 3 bases and J dropped 10 bases, with 9 bases sitting between them. Germline CDR1 is DFQATT and CDR2 is SNEGSKA (reference sequence). The CDR3 is 10 residues long. Here the CDR3 reads CSASQGSQYF. CDR3 in DNA: TGCAGTGCTAGCCAGGGTAGCCAGTACTTC.

This chain joins TRBV28 and TRBJ1-6, with TRBD1 as a possible D gene (5 bases). Germline CDR1 reads MDHEN; CDR2 reads SYDVKM. This CDR3 region has 15 residues. V gave up 5 bases and J gave up 7 bases, with 15 bases separating them. The CDR3: CASSTPQGGNSPLHF. The CDR3 DNA is TGTGCCAGCAGTACCCCTCAGGGCGGCAATTCACCCCTCCACTTT.

This chain connects TRBV2 to TRBJ2-2, with TRBD2 matching over 7 bases. Germline lookup yields CDR1 SNHLY and CDR2 FYNNEI. V shed 3 bases and J 0 bases; nucleotides not matched to a gene: 13. The CDR3 is 19 residues long. The CDR3 spells CASSDGIGEGLTNTGELFF. The CDR3, as DNA: TGTGCCAGCAGTGACGGTATCGGGGAGGGCCTAACGAACACCGGGGAGCTGTTTTTT. Full variable domain (rest looked up from reference TRBV2 and TRBJ2-2): EPEVTQTPSHQVTQMGQEVILRCVPISNHLYFYWYRQILGQKVEFLVSFYNNEISEKSEIFDDQFSVERPDGSNFTLKIRSTKLEDSAMYFCASSDGIGEGLTNTGELFFGEGSRLTVL.

V is TRBV11-3 and J is TRBJ2-7, with D perhaps TRBD2 (7 bases). With 1 base removed from V and 9 bases from J, the gap between germline ends came to 13 bases. Germline V gives CDR1 SGHNT, CDR2 YENEEA. The CDR3 contains 13 residues. The CDR3 loop reads CASSLGRGGMQYF. CDR3 nucleotides: TGTGCCAGCAGCTTAGGTAGGGGGGGGATGCAGTACTTC.

The genes are TRBV18 and TRBJ2-2; D is unclear. CDR1 KGHSH and CDR2 LQKENI come from the germline V gene. V shed 5 bases and J shed 2 bases, with 15 bases lying between them. This CDR3 is 16 amino acids long. CDR3 protein: CASSMLVGPNTGELFF. The DNA of the CDR3 is TGTGCCAGCTCAATGCTGGTGGGCCCCAACACCGGGGAGCTGTTTTTT.

The chain employs TRBV9 and TRBJ2-1; TRBD1 matches at 10 bases. V lost 4 bases to trimming and J lost 5 bases; unmatched junction nucleotides: 6. Germline lookup yields CDR1 SGDLS and CDR2 YYNGEE. The CDR3 has 15 residues. CDR3 amino acids: CASSTRTGGHNEQFF. CDR3 coding DNA: TGTGCCAGCAGCACCCGGACAGGGGGTCACAATGAGCAGTTCTTC.